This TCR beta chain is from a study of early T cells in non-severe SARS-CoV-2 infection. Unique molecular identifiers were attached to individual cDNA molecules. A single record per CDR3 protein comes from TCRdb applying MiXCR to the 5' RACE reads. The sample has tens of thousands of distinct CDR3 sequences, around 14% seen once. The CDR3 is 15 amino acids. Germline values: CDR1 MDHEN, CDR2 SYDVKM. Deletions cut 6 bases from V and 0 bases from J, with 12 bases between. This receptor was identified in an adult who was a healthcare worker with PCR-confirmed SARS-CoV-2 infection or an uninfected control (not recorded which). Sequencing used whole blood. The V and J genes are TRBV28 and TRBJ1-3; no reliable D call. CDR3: CASSSPAGSGNTIYF. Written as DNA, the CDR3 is TGTGCCAGCAGCTCCCCGGCAGGCTCTGGAAACACCATATATTTT.